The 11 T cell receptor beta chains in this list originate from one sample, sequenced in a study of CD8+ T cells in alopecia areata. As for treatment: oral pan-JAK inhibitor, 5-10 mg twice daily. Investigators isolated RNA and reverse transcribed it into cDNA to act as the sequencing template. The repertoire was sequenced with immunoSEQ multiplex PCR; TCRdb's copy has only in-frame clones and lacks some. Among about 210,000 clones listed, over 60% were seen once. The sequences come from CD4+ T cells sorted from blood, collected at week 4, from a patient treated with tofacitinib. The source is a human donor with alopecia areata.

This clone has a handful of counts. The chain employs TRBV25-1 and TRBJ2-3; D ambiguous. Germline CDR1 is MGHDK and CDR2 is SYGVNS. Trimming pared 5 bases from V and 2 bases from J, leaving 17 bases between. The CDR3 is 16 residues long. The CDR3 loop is CASSPWDGRNTDTQYF. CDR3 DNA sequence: TGTGCCAGCAGTCCGTGGGATGGCAGAAACACAGATACGCAGTATTTT. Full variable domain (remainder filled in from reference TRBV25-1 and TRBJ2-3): EADIYQTPRYLVIGTGKKITLECSQTMGHDKMYWYQQDPGMELHLIHYSYGVNSTEKGDLSSESTVSRIRTEHFPLTLESARPSHTSQYLCASSPWDGRNTDTQYFGPGTRLTVL.

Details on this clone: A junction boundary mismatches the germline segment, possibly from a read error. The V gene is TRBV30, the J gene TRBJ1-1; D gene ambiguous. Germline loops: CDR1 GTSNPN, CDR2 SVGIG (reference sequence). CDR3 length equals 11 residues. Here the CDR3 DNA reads TGTGCCTGGGGATTGATTGGGCCTCGACTCTTT. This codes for CAWGLIGPRLF.

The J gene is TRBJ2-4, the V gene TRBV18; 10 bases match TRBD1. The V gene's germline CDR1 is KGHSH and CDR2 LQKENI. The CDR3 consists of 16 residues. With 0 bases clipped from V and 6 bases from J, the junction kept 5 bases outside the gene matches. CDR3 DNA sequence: TGTGCCAGCTCACCACCCGGGACAGGGGAAGGAAACATTCAGTACTTC. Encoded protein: CASSPPGTGEGNIQYF.

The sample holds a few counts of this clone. CDR3 coding DNA: TGTGCCATCAGTGTGGGCCCGACGGGTCCAGATACGCAGTATTTT. This sequence encodes CAISVGPTGPDTQYF. V gene TRBV10-3 combines with J gene TRBJ2-3; D not resolved. The length of the CDR3 is 15 residues. The germline V and J ends were trimmed by 4 bases and 4 bases, with 15 bases remaining between them. CDR1 ENHRY and CDR2 SYGVKD come from the germline V gene.

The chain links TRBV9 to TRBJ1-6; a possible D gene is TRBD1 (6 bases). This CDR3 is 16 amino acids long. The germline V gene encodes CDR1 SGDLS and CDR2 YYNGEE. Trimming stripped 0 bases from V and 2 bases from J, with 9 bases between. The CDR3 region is CASSVERDTYNSPLHF. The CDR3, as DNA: TGTGCCAGCAGCGTAGAAAGGGACACCTATAATTCACCCCTCCACTTT.

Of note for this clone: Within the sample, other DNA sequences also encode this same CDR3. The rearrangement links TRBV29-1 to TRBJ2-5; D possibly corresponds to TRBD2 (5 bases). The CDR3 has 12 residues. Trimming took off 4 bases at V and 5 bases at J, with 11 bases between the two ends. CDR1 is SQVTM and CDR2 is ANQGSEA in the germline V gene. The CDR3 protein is CSVVGSGETQYF. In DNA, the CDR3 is TGCAGCGTTGTGGGGTCGGGGGAGACCCAGTACTTC. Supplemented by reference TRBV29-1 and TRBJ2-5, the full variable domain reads SAVISQKPSRDICQRGTSLTIQCQVDSQVTMMFWYRQQPGQSLTLIATANQGSEATYESGFVIDKFPISRPNLTFSTLTVSNMSPEDSSIYLCSVVGSGETQYFGPGTRLLVL.

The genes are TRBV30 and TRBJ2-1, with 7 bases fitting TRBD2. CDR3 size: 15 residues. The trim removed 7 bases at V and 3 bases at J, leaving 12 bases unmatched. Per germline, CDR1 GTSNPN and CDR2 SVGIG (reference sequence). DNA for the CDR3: TGTGCCTCTCACCTTATAACGGGGGGCTACAATGAGCAGTTCTTC. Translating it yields CASHLITGGYNEQFF.

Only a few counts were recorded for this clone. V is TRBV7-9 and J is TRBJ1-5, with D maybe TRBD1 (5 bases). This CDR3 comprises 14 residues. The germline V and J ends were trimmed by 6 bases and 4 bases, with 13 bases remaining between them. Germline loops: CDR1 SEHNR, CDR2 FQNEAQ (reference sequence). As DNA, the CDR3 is TGTGCCAGCAGTTCAGGGACGGCTAATCAGCCCCAGCATTTT. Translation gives CASSSGTANQPQHF.

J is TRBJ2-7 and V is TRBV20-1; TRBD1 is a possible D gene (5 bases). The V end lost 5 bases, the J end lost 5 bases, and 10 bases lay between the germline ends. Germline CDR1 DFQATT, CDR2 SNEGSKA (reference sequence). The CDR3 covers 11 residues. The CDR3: CSAVQGNEQYF. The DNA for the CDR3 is TGCAGTGCTGTTCAGGGAAACGAGCAGTACTTC.

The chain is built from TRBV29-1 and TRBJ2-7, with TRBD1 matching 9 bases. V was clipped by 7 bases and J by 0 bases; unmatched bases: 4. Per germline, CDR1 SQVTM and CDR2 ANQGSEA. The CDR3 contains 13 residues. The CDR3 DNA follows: TGCAGCGCAGGACAGGGGAGCTCCTACGAGCAGTACTTC. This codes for CSAGQGSSYEQYF.

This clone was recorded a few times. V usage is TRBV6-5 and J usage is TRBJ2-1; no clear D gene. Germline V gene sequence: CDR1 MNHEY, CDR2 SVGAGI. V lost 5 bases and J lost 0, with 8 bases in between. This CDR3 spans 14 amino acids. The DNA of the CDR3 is TGTGCCAGCAGTAGGGCCACCTCCTACAATGAGCAGTTCTTC. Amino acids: CASSRATSYNEQFF.